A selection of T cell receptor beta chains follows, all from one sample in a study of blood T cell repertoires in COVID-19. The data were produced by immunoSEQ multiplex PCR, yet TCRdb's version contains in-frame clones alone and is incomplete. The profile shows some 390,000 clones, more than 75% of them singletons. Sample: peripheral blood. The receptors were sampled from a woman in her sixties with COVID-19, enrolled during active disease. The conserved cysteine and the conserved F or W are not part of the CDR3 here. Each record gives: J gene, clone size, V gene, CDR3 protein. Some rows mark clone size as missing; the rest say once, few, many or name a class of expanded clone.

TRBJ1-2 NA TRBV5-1 ASSLGAGPYGYT
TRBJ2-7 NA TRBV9 ASSSRDLSYEQY
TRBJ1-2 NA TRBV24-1 ATSELTGANGGNYGYT
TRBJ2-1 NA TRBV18 ASSPFTSGSYNEQF
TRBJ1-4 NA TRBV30 AWSLQGWAGKLF
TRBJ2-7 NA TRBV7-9 ASSFGFISYEQY
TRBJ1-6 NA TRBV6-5 ASSYPPGTGDSPLH
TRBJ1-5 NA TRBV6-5 ASGLQGGNQPQH
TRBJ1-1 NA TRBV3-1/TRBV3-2 ASSQDSRAEAF
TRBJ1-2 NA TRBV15 ATSRDREFGYT
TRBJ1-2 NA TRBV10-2 ASRGAGNYGYT
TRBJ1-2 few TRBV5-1 ASRLGQPNYGYT
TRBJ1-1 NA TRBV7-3 ASSSPGTGATEAF
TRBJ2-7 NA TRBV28 ASSSPSPRLAGGPYEQY
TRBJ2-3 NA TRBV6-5 ASRWGRADTQY
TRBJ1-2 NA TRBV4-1 ASSQEGVGSNYGYT
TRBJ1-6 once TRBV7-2 ASSLAWGGRSSYNSPLH
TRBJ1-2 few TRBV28 ASGRTDYEGYT
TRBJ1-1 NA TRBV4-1 ASRPGTGTGTEAF
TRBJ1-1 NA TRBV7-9 ASSRTAVGNTEAF
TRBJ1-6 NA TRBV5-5 ASSLAGLINSPLH
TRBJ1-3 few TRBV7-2 ASSLEGGAGNTIY
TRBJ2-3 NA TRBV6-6 ASSYSGQGATDTQY
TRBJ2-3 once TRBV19 ASSTGQFSTDTQY
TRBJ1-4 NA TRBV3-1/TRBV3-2 ASSQLTRNEKLF
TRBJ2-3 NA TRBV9 ASSPRGSGSTDTQY
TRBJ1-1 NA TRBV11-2 ASSLRGQGARTEAF
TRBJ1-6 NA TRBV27 ASSLGPFNSPLH
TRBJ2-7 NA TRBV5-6 ASRTTGGVHEQY
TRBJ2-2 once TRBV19 ATLGNSKGTGELF
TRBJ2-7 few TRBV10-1 ASSEGLRGIEQY
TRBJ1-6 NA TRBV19 ASSISGSSYNSPLH
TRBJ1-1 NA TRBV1 TSVQVSTEAF
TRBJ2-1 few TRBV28 ASSSGTRYNEQF
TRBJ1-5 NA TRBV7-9 ASSKGRDSDRPQH
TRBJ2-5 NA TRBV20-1 SASRTSGGLQETQY
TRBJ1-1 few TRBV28 ASSRTGDTNKAF
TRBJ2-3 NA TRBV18 ASSPAASGGFTDTQY
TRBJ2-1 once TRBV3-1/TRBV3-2 ASSHSGTRVGNEQF
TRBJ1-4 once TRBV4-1 ASQGVGSEKLF
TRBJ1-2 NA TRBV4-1 ASSQAGDDRGNGYT
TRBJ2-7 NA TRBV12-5 ASGQAQGLYEQY
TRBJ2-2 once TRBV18 ASSPGGGRRTGELF
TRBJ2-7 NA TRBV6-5 ASRLNRGDLYEQY
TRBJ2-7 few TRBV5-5 ASSLGTTSYEQY
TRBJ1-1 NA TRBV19 ASSISGWWSGGSPKNTEAF
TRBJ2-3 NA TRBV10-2 ASSDFGGPADTQY
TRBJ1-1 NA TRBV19 ASSKAANTEAF
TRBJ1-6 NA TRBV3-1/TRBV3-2 ASSQPTGLSSYNSPLH
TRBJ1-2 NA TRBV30 AWTTGGRGYT
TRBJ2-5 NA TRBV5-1 ASSSQGAGTQY
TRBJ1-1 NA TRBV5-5 ASSLAWAGNTEAF
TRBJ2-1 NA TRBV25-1 ASSATGGLNNEQF